This T cell receptor (beta chain) was identified in a study of Graves' ophthalmopathy and Graves' hyperthyroidism. The authors amplified TCR beta CDR3 regions, and they did so from RNA transcripts for repertoire sequencing. RT-PCR was first run with HTBI primers, then multiplex PCR in a second round. TCRdb re-analysed the multiplex PCR reads in MiXCR, keeping a single row per CDR3 protein. The sample comprises roughly 700,000 distinct CDR3 sequences, around 40% of which are singletons, and less than 55% rests with the top ten. At least ten counts were recorded for this clonotype. In donors with ophthalmopathy, activity was moderate-to-severe, with CAS ≥3, NOSPECS ≥4 and duration under 3 months. CDR1 WSHSY and CDR2 SAAADI come from the germline V gene. V was clipped by 3 bases and J by 8 bases, with 16 bases between them. This CDR3 is 14 amino acids long.

This sequence was found in an adult man with Graves' ophthalmopathy. Specimen: peripheral blood. The chain employs TRBV10-2 and TRBJ1-1; D ambiguous. For the CDR3, the DNA is TGCGCCAGCAGTGAAACGGAAAGACACGGGGAAGCTTTCTTT. It translates to CASSETERHGEAFF.